In this sample, the clone carrying this T cell receptor beta chain turned up a few times. Its antigen is currently unknown. The record originates from a study of CD8 T cells in ankylosing spondylitis. Regarding the study as a whole: Reportedly, disease-linked clones are significantly enriched in ankylosing spondylitis patients' matched synovial fluid. Reactive arthritis synovial fluid and blood previously showed some of these motif variants. Characteristic of ankylosing spondylitis blood, it appeared, was a TCR beta motif comprising several highly homologous variants.

TCRdb recomputed calls from the 5' RACE reads with MiXCR, one row per CDR3 protein. Of about 90,000 distinct CDR3 sequences listed, approximately 30% were seen once; the top ten hold over 50%. J lost 0 bases, V lost 1 base, and 6 bases had no gene match. The CDR3 is 18 amino acids. Germline V gene data show CDR1 as SGHRS and CDR2 as YFSETQ. The chain has TRBV5-1 and TRBJ2-1; 11 bases are a match to TRBD2. The sequenced sample was blood, either unsorted or a sorted T cell fraction (not recorded which). The sequence derives from a male donor with ankylosing spondylitis or in good health (not recorded which). The CDR3 loop reads CASSLTSGSPSSYNEQFF. The DNA for the CDR3 is TGCGCCAGCAGCTTGACTAGCGGGAGCCCCAGCTCCTACAATGAGCAGTTCTTC.